This T cell receptor beta chain was profiled in a study of cytomegalovirus exposure and HLA in healthy donors. Regarding this clone: What it recognizes is unknown.

The PCR used 60 Vbeta and 13 Jbeta primers. Here immunoSEQ multiplex PCR was the method, and the copy in TCRdb shows in-frame clones only, minus some. Among 97,000 or so clones listed, 9.4% were seen once. Healthy donors of bone marrow made up the group. At the time of sampling, donors were nominally healthy, though unrecorded immune exposures were likely. Study outcomes and limitations: An observed cluster of highly shared sequence variants was recorded as a likely sequencing artifact. Published work reported that the classifier diagnosed cytomegalovirus status with high specificity and sensitivity.

The sequence was obtained from a man aged 45-60 years in good health and CMV-seropositive. Sequenced input: PBMCs.

CDR3 amino acids: CASSSRGRGARNTGELFF. The CDR3 DNA follows: TGTGCCAGCAGCTCCCGGGGACGGGGGGCGAGGAACACCGGGGAGCTGTTTTTT. The V call is TRBV7-3, the J call TRBJ2-2; D possibly corresponds to TRBD2 (7 bases). CDR1 and CDR2 from the germline V gene are SGHTA and FQGTGA. CDR3 length equals 18 residues. V lost 4 bases, J lost 1 base, and 19 bases lay in between. The variable domain in full, with the rest retrieved from reference TRBV7-3 and TRBJ2-2, is GAGVSQTPSNKVTEKGKYVELRCDPISGHTALYWYRQSLGQGPEFLIYFQGTGAADDSGLPNDRFFAVRPEGSVSTLKIQRTERGDSAVYLCASSSRGRGARNTGELFFGEGSRLTVL.